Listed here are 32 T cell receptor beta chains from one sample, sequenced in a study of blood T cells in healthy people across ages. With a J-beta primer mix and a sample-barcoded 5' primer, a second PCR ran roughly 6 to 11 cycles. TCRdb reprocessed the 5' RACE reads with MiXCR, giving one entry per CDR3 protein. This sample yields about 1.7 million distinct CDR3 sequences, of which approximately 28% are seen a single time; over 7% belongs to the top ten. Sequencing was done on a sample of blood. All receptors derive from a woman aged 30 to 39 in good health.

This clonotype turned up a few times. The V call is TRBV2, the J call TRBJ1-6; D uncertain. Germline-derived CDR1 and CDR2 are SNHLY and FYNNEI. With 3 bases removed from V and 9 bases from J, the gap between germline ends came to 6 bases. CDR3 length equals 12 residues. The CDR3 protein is CASSDAVSPLHF. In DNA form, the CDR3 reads TGTGCCAGCAGTGACGCTGTTTCACCCCTCCACTTT.

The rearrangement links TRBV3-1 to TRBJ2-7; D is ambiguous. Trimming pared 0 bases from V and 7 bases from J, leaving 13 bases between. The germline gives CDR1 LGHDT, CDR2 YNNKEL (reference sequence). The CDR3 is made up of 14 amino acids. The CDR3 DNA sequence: TGTGCCAGCAGCCAAGAAACGATACCTATGGAGCAGTACTTC. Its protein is CASSQETIPMEQYF.

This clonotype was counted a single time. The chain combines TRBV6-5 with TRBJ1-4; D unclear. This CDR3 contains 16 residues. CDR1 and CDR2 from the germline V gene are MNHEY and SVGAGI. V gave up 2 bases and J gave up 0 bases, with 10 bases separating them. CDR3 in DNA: TGTGCCAGCAGTTACCAAAGGGCCCCAACTAATGAAAAACTGTTTTTT. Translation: CASSYQRAPTNEKLFF.

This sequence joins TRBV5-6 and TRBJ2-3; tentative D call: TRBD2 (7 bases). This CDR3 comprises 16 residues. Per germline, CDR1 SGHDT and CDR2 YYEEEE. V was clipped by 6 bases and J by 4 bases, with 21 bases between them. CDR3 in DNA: TGTGCCAGCACCATCCCGGGGGCGGGAGAATCAGATACGCAGTATTTT. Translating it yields CASTIPGAGESDTQYF.

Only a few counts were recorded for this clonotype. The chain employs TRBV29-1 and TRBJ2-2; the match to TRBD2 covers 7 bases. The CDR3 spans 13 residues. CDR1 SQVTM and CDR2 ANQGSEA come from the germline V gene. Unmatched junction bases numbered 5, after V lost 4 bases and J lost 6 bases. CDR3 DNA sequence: TGCAGCGTTGCCGGGAGCGGGGCCGGGGAGCTGTTTTTT. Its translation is CSVAGSGAGELFF.

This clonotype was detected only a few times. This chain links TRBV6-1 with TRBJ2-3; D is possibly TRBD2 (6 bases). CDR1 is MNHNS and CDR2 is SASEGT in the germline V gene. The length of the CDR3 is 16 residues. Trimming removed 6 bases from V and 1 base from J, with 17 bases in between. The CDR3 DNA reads TGTGCCAGCAGGCCTTCCGGGACTCAAGGCACAGATACGCAGTATTTT. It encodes CASRPSGTQGTDTQYF.

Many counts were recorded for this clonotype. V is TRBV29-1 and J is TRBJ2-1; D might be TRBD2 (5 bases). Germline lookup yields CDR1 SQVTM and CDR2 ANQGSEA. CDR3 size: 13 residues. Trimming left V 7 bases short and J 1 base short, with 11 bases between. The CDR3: CSGRRGSYNEQFF. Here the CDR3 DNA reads TGCAGCGGCCGGAGAGGGTCCTACAATGAGCAGTTCTTC.

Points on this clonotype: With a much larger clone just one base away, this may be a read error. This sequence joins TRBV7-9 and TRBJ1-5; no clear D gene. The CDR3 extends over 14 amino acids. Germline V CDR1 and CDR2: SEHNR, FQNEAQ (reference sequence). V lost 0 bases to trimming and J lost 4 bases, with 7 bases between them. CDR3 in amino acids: CASSLAAANQPQHF. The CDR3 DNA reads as TGTGCCAGCAGCTTAGCGGCAGCGAATCAGCCCCAGCATTTT.

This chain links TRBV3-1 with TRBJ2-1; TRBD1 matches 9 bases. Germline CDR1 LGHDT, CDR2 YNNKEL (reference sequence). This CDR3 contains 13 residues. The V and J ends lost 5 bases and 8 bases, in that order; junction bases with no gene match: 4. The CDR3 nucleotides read TGTGCCAGCAGCGAGGACAGGGGTCATGAGCAGTTCTTC. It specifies CASSEDRGHEQFF.

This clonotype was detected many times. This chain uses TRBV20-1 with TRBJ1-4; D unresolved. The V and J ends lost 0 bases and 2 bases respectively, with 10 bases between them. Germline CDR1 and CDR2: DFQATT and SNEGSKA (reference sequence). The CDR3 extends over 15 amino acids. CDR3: CSARDPRATNEKLFF. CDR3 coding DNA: TGCAGTGCTAGAGATCCGAGGGCTACTAATGAAAAACTGTTTTTT.

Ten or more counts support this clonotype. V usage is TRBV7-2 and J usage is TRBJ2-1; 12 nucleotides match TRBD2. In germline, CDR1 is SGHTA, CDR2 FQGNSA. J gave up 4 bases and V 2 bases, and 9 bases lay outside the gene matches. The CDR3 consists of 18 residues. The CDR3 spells CASSLPPIGTSGYNEQFF. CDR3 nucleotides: TGTGCCAGCAGCTTACCCCCGATCGGGACTAGCGGGTACAATGAGCAGTTCTTC.

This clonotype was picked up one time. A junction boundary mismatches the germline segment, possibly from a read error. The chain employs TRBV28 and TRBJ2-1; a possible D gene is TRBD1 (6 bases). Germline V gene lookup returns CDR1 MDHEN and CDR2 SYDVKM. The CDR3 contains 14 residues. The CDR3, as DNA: TGTACCAGCGTGGGACATTTGTCTAGTCAGGGGCAGTTCTTC. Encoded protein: CTSVGHLSSQGQFF.

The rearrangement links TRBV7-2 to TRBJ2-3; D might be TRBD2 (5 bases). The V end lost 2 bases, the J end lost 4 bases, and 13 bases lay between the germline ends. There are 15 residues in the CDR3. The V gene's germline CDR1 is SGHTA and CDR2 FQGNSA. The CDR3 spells CASSLNAGSADTQYF. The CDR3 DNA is TGTGCCAGCAGCTTAAATGCGGGTTCCGCAGATACGCAGTATTTT.

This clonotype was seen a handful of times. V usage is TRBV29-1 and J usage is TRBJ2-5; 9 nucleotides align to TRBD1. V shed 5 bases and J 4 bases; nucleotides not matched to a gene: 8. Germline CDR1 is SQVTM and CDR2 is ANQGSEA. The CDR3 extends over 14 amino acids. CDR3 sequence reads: CSVHKTGGGETQYF. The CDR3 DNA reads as TGCAGCGTTCATAAAACAGGGGGCGGAGAGACCCAGTACTTC.

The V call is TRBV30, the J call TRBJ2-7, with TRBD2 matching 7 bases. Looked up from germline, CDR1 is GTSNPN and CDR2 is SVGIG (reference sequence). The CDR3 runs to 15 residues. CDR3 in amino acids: CASRAQRGLSYEQYF. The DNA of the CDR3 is TGTGCTTCGCGAGCCCAGCGGGGACTATCTTACGAGCAGTACTTC.

The CDR3 bases are TGCAGCGTTGAAGATCAGAACACTGAAGCTTTCTTT. Protein sequence: CSVEDQNTEAFF. The chain has TRBV29-1 and TRBJ1-1; D unresolved. The germline V gene has CDR1 SQVTM and CDR2 ANQGSEA. The CDR3 is 12 residues long. The V end lost 0 bases, the J end lost 1 base, and 3 bases lay between the germline ends.

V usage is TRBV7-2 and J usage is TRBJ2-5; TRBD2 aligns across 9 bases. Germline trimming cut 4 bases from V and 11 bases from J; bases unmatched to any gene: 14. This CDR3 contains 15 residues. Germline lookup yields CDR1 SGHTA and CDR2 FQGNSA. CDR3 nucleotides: TGTGCCAGCAGCTCGCTGGGACTAGCCAGGAATGAGCAGTACTTC. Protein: CASSSLGLARNEQYF. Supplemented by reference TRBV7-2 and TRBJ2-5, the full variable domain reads GAGVSQSPSNKVTEKGKDVELRCDPISGHTALYWYRQSLGQGLEFLIYFQGNSAPDKSGLPSDRFSAERTGGSVSTLTIQRTQQEDSAVYLCASSSLGLARNEQYFGPGTRLLVL.

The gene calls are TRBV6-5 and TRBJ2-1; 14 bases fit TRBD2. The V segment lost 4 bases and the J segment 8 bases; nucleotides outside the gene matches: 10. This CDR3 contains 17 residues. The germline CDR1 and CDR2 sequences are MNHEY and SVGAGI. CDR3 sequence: CASSFDLGTSGGDEQFF. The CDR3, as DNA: TGTGCCAGCAGTTTCGATTTAGGGACTAGCGGGGGCGATGAGCAGTTCTTC.

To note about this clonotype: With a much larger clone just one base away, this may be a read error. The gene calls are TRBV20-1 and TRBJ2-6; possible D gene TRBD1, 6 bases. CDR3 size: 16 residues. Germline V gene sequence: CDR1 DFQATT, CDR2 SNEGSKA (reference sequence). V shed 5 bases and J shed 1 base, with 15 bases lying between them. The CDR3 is CSAPNIGGSGANVLTF. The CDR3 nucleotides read TGCAGTGCTCCAAATATAGGGGGATCTGGGGCCAACGTCCTGACTTTC.

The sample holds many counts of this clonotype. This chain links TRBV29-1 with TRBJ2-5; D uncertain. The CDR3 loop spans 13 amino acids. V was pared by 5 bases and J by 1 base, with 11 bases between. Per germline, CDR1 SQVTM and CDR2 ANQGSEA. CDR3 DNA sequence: TGCAGCGTTACCGGGTCAACCCAAGAGACCCAGTACTTC. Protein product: CSVTGSTQETQYF.

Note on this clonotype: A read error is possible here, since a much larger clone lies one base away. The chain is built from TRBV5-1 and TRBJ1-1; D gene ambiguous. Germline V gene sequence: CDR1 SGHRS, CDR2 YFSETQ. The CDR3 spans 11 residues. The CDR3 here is CASSLDGETFF. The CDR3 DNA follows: TGCGCCAGCAGCTTGGACGGTGAAACTTTCTTT.

The CDR3 DNA reads TGTGCCAGCAGTGAACAGGGCCCTCAGCCCCAGCATTTT. Protein product: CASSEQGPQPQHF. The V call is TRBV2, the J call TRBJ1-5, with D possibly being TRBD1 (5 bases). Germline loops: CDR1 SNHLY, CDR2 FYNNEI. CDR3 size: 13 residues. V lost 2 bases, J lost 6 bases, and 8 bases lay in between.

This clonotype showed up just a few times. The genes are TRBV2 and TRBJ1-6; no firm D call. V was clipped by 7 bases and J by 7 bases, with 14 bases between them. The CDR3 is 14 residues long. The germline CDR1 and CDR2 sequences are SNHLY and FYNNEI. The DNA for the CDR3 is TGTGCCAGCACTTATCTGAAGTCCAATTCACCCCTCCACTTT. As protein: CASTYLKSNSPLHF.

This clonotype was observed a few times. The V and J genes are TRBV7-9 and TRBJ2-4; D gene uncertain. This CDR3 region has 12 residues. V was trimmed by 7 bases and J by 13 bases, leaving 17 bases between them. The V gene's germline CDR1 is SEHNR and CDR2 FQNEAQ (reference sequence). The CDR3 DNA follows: TGTGCCAGCAACGAAGGATCTAATGAGCAGTACTTC. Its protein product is CASNEGSNEQYF. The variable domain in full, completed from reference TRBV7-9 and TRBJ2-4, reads DTGVSQNPRHKITKRGQNVTFRCDPISEHNRLYWYRQTLGQGPEFLTYFQNEAQLEKSRLLSDRFSAERPKGSFSTLEIQRTEQGDSAMYLCASNEGSNEQYFGAGTRLSVL.

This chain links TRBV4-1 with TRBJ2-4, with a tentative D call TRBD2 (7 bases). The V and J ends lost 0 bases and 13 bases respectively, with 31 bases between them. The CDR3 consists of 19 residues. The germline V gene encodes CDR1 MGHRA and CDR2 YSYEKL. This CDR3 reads CASSQETGLTGGDWVEQYF. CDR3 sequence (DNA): TGCGCCAGCAGCCAAGAAACAGGACTAACGGGGGGCGACTGGGTAGAGCAGTACTTC.

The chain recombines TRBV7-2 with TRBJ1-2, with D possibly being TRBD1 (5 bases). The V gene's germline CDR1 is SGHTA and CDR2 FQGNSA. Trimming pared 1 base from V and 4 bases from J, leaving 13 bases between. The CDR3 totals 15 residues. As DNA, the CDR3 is TGTGCCAGCAGCTTAGGCAGGGACGCTAGCTATGGCTACACCTTC. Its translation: CASSLGRDASYGYTF.

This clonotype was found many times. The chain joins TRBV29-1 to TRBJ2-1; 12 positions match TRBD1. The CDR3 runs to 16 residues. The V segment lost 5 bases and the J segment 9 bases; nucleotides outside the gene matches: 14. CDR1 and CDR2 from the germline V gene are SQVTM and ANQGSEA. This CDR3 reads CSVSLPGTGGRGEQFF. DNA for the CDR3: TGCAGCGTTAGTCTTCCAGGGACAGGGGGCCGTGGTGAGCAGTTCTTC.

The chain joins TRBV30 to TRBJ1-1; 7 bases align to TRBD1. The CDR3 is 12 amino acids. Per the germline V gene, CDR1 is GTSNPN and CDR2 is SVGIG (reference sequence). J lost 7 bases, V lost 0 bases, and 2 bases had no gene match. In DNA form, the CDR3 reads TGTGCCTGGAGTGTAGGGGGCATTGAAGCTTTCTTT. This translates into CAWSVGGIEAFF.

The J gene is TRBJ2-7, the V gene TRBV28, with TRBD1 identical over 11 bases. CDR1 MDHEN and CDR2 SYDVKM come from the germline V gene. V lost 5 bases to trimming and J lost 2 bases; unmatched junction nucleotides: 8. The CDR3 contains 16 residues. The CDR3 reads CASSLTGTGGPYEQYF. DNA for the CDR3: TGTGCCAGCAGTCTTACCGGGACAGGGGGACCCTACGAGCAGTACTTC.

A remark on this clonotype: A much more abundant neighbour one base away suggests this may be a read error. The CDR3 loop is CAISTEIAKNIQDF. DNA for the CDR3: TGTGCCATCAGCACAGAGATAGCCAAAAACATTCAGGACTTC. The genes are TRBV10-3 and TRBJ2-4; D uncertain. The CDR3 totals 14 residues. CDR1 is ENHRY and CDR2 is SYGVKD in the germline V gene.

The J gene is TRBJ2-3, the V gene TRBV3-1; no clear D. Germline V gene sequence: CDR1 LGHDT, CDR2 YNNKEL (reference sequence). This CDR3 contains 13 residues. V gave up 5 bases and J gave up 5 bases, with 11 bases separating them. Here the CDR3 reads CASSTQRGDTQYF. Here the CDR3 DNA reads TGTGCCAGCAGCACACAACGTGGAGATACGCAGTATTTT.

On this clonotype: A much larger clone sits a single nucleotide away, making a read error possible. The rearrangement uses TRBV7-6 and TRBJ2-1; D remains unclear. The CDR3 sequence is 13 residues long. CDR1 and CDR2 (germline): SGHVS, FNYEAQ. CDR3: CASSFKQYNGQFF. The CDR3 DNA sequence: TGTGCCAGCAGCTTTAAACAGTACAATGGGCAGTTCTTC.